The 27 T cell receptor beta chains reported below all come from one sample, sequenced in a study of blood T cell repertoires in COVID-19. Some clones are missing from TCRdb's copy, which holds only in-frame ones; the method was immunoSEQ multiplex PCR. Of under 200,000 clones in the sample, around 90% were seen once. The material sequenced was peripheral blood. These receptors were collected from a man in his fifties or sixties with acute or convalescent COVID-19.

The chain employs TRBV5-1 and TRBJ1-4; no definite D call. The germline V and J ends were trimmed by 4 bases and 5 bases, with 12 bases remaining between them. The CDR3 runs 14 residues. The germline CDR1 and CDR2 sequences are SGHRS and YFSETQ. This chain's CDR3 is CASSDTTGNEKLFF. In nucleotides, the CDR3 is TGCGCCAGCAGCGACACGACGGGAAATGAAAAACTGTTTTTT.

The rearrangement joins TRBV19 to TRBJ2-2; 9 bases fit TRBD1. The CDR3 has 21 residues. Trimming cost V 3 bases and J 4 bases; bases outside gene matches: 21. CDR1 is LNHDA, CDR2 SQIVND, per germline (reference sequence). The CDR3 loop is CASSINRDREAVGRFTGELFF. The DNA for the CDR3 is TGTGCCAGTAGTATCAACCGGGACAGGGAAGCCGTGGGACGATTCACCGGGGAGCTGTTTTTT.

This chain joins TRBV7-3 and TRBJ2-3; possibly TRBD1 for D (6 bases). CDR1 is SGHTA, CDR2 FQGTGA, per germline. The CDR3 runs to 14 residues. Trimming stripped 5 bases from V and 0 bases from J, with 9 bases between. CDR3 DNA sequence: TGTGCCAGCAGCACTGGACAGAGCACAGATACGCAGTATTTT. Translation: CASSTGQSTDTQYF.

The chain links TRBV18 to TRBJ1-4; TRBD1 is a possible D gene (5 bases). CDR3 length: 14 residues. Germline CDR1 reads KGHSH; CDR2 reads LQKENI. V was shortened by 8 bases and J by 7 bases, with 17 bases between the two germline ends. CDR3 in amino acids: CASPWTREGEKLFF. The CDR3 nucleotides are TGTGCCAGCCCCTGGACACGGGAGGGTGAAAAACTGTTTTTT.

DNA of the CDR3: TGTGCCAGTAGGACGAGTATCGGACAGGGTGGGACCGGGGAGCTGTTTTTT. Residues: CASRTSIGQGGTGELFF. V and J are TRBV19 and TRBJ2-2, with TRBD1 identical over 8 bases. Trimming at V came to 6 bases and at J to 5 bases, leaving 14 bases not matched to a gene. Germline CDR1 and CDR2: LNHDA and SQIVND (reference sequence). This CDR3 comprises 17 residues.

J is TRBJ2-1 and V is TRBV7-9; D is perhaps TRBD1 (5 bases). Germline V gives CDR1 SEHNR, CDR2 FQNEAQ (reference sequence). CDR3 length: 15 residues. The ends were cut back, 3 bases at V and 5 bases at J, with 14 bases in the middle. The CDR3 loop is CASSLRRVVDNEQFF. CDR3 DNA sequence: TGTGCCAGCAGCTTGCGCAGGGTGGTGGACAATGAGCAGTTCTTC.

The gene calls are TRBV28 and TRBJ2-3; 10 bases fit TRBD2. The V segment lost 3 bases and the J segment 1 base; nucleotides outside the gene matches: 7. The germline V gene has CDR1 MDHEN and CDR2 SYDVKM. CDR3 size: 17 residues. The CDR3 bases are TGTGCCAGCAGTTTCAGCGGGAGGGCCATCCGCACAGATACGCAGTATTTT. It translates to CASSFSGRAIRTDTQYF.

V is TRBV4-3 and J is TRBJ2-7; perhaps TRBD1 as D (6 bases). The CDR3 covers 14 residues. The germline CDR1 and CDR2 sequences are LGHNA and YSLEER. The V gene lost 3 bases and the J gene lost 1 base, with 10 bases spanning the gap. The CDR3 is CASSHPGASYEQYV. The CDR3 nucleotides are TGCGCCAGCAGCCATCCAGGGGCTTCCTACGAGCAGTACGTC.

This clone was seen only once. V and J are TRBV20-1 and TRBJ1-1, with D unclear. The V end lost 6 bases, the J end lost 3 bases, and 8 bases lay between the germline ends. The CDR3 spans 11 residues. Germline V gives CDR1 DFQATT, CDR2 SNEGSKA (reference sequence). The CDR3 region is CSAQYYTEAFF. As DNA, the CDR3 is TGCAGTGCGCAGTATTACACTGAAGCTTTCTTT.

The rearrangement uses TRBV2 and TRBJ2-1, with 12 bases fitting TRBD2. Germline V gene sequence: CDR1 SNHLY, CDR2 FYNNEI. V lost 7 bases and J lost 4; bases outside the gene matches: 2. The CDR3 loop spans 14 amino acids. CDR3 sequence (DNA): TGTGCCAGCAACCTAGCGGGAGGGTACAATGAGCAGTTCTTC. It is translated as CASNLAGGYNEQFF.

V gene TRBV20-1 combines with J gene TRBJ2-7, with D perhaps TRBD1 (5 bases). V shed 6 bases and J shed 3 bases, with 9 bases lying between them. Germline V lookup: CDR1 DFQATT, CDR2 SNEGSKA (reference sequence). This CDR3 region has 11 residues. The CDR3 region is CSATRVYEQYV. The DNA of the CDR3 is TGCAGTGCAACCAGGGTCTACGAGCAGTACGTC.

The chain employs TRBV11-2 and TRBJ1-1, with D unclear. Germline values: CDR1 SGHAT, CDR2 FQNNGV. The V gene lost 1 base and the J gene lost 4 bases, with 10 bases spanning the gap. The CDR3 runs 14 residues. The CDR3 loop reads CASSLVGESTEAFF. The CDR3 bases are TGTGCCAGCAGCTTAGTCGGGGAATCCACTGAAGCTTTCTTT.

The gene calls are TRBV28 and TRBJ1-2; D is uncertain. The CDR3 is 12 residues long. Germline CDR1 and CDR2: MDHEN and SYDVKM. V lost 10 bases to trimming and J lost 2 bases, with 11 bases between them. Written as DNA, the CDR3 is TGTGCCACCAACAGCCCAAACTATGGCTACACCTTC. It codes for CATNSPNYGYTF.

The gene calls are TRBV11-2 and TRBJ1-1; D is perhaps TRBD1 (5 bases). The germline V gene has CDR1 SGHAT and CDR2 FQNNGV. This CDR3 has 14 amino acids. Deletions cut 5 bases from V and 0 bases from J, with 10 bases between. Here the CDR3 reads CASSLEGVNTEAFF. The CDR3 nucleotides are TGTGCCAGCAGCCTGGAAGGGGTGAACACTGAAGCTTTCTTT.

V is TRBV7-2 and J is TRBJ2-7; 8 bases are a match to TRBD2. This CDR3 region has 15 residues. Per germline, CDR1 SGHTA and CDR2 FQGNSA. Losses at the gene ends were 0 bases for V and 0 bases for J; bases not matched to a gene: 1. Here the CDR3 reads CASSLAGTSSYEQYF. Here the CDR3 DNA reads TGTGCCAGCAGCTTAGCGGGGACTAGCTCCTACGAGCAGTACTTC.

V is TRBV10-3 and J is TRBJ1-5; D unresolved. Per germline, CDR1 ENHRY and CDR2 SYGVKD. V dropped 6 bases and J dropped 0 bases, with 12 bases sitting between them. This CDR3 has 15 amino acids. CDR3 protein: CAIREGRNSNQPQHF. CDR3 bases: TGTGCCATCAGGGAAGGGAGAAATAGCAATCAGCCCCAGCATTTT.

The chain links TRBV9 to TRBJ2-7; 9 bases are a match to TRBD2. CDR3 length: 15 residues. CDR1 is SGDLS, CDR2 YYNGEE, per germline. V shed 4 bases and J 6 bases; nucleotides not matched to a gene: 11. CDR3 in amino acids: CASSPSGGRAFEQYF. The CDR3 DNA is TGTGCCAGCAGCCCCTCAGGCGGGAGGGCATTCGAGCAGTACTTC.

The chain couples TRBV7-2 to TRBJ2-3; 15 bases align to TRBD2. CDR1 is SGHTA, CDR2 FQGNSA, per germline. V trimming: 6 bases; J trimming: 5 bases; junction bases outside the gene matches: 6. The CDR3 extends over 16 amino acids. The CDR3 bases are TGTGCCAGCAGGTCCGGACTAGCGGGAGGGTTAGATACGCAGTATTTT. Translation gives CASRSGLAGGLDTQYF.

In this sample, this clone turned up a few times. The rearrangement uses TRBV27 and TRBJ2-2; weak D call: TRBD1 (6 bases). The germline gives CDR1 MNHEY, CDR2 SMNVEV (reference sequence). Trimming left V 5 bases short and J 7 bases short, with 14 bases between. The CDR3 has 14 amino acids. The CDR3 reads CASSIQGWGGELFF. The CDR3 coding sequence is TGTGCCAGCAGTATACAGGGTTGGGGCGGGGAGCTGTTTTTT.

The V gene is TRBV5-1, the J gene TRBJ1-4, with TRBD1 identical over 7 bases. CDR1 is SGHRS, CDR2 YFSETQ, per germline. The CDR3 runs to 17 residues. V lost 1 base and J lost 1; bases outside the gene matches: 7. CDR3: CASSLFLNRGTNEKLFF. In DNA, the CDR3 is TGCGCCAGCAGCTTGTTCCTAAACAGGGGAACTAATGAAAAACTGTTTTTT.

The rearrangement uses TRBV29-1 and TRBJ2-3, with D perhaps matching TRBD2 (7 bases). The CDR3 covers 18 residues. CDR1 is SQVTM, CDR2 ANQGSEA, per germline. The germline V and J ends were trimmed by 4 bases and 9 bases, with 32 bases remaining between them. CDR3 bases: TGCAGCGTTGTCGGCCGGGGGGCCGACAGGTTGGGCGGGAACACGCAGTATTTT. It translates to CSVVGRGADRLGGNTQYF.

The CDR3 DNA is TGTGCCTGGGACGACAGGGCCGGCGGCTACACCTTC. Translated, it gives CAWDDRAGGYTF. The V call is TRBV30, the J call TRBJ1-2; 7 positions match TRBD1. The CDR3 consists of 12 residues. J gave up 8 bases and V 5 bases, and 8 bases lay outside the gene matches. The germline CDR1 and CDR2 sequences are GTSNPN and SVGIG (reference sequence).

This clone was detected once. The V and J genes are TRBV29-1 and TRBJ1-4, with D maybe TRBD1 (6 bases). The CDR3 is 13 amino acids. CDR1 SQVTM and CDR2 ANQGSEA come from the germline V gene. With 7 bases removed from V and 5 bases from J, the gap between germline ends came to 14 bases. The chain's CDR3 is CSAVGAFNEKLFF. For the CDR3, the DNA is TGCAGCGCGGTGGGGGCCTTCAATGAAAAACTGTTTTTT.

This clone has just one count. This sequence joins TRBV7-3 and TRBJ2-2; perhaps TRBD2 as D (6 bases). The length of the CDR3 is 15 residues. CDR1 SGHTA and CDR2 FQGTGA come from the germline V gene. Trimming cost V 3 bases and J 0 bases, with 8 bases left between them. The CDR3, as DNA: TGTGCCAGCAGCTTGGGGGGTTCGAACACCGGGGAGCTGTTTTTT. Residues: CASSLGGSNTGELFF.

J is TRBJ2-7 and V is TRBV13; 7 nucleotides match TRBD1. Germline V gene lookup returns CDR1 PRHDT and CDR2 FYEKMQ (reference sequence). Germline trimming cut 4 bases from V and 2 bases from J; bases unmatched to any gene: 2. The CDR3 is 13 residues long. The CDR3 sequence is CASSYDRAYEQYF. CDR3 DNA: TGTGCCAGCAGCTACGACAGGGCCTACGAGCAGTACTTC.

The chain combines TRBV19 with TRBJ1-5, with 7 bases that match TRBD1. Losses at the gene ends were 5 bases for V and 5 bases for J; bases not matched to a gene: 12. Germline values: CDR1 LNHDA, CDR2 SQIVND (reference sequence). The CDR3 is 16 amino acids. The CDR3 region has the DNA TGTGCCAGTAGTCCCCGACCACGGGACAGTTATCAGCCCCAGCATTTT. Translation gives CASSPRPRDSYQPQHF.

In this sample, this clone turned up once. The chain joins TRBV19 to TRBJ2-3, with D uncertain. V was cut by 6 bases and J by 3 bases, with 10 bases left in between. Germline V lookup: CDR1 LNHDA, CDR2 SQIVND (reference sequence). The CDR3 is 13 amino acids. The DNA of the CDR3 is TGTGCCAGTAGCCGAACAGCAACAGATACGCAGTATTTT. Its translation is CASSRTATDTQYF.